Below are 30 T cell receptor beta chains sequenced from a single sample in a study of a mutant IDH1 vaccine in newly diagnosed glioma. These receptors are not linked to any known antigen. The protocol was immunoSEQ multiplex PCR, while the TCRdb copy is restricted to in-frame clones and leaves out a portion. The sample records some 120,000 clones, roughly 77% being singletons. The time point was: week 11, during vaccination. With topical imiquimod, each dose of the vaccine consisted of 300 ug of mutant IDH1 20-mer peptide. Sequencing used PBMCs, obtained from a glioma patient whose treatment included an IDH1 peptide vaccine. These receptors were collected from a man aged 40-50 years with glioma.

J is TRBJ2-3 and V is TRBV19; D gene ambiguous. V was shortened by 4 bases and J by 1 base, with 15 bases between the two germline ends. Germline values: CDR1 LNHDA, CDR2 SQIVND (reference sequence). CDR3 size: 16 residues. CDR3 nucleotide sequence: TGTGCCAGTAGTACCCGAGGACCAGTGCGCACAGATACGCAGTATTTT. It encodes CASSTRGPVRTDTQYF.

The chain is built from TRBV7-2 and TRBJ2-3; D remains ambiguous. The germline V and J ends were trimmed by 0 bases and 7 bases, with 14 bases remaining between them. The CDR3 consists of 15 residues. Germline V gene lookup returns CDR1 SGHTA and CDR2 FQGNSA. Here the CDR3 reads CASSLAVALSNTQYF. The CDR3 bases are TGTGCCAGCAGCTTAGCGGTGGCCTTATCAAATACGCAGTATTTT.

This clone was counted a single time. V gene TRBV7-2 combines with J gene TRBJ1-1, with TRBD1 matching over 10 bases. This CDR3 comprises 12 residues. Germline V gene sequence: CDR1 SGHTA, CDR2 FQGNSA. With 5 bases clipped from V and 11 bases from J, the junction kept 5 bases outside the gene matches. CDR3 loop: CASSERQGAAFF. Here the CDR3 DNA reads TGTGCCAGCAGCGAAAGACAGGGGGCGGCTTTCTTT.

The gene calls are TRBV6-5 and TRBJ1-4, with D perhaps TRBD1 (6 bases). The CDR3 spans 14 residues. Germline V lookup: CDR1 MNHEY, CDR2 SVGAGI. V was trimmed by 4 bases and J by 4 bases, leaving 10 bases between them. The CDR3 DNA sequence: TGTGCCAGCAGTTGGGGGGCAGGTAATGAAAAACTGTTTTTT. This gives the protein CASSWGAGNEKLFF.

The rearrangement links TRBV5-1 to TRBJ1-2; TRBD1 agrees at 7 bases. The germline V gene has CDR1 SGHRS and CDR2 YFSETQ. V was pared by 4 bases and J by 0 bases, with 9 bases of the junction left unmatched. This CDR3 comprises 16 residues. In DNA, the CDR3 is TGCGCCAGCAGCCCAGCGGACAGGTGGGCTAACTATGGCTACACCTTC. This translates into CASSPADRWANYGYTF.

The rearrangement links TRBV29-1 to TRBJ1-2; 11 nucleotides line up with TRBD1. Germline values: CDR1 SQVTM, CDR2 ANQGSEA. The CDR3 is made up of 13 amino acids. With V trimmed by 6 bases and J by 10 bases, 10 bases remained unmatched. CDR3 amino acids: CSVPGQGVTDYTF. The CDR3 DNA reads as TGCAGCGTACCGGGACAGGGGGTGACTGACTACACCTTC.

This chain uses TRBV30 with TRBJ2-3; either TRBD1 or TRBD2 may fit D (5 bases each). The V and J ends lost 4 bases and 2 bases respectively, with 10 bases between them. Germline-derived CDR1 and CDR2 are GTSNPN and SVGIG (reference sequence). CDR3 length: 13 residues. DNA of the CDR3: TGTGCCTGGACAGGGACCCACACAGATACGCAGTATTTT. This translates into CAWTGTHTDTQYF.

This CDR3 is CASSVGGGSTDTQYF. CDR3 nucleotides: TGTGCCAGCAGCGTGGGCGGGGGAAGCACAGATACGCAGTATTTT. This chain connects TRBV9 to TRBJ2-3, with 7 nucleotides matching TRBD2. This CDR3 is 15 amino acids long. Germline values: CDR1 SGDLS, CDR2 YYNGEE. The junction had 3 bases not matched to a gene; V was cut back by 2 bases and J by 0 bases.

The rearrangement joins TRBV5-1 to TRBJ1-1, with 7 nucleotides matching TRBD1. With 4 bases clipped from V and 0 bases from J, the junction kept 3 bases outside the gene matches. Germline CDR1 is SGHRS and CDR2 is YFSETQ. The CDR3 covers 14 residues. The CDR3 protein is CASSPGQMNTEAFF. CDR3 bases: TGCGCCAGCAGCCCGGGACAGATGAACACTGAAGCTTTCTTT.

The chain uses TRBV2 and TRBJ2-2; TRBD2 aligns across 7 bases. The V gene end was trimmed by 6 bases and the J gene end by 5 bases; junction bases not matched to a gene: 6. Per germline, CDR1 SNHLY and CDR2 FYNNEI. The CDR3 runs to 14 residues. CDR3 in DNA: TGTGCCAGCAGCAAAGTGGGAGGGACCGGGGAGCTGTTTTTT. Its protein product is CASSKVGGTGELFF.

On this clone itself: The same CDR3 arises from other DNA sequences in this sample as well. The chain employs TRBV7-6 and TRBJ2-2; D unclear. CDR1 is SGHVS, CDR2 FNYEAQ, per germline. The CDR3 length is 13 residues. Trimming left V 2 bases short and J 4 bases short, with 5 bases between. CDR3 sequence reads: CASSLTLTGELFF. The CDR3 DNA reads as TGTGCCAGCAGCTTAACACTCACCGGGGAGCTGTTTTTT.

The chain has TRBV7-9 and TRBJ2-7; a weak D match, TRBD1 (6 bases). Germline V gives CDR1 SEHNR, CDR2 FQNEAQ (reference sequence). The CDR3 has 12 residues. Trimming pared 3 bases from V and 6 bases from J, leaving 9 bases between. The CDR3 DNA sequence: TGTGCCAGCAGCTTGGGGGCAGCCGAGCAGTACTTC. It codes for CASSLGAAEQYF.

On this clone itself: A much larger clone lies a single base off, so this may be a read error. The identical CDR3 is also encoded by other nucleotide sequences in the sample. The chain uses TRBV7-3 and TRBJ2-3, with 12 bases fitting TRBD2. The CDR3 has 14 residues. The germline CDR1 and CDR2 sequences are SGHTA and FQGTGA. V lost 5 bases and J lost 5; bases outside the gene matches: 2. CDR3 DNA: TGTGCCAGCAGCCTAGCGGGAGGGGTAGATACGCAGTATTTT. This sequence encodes CASSLAGGVDTQYF.

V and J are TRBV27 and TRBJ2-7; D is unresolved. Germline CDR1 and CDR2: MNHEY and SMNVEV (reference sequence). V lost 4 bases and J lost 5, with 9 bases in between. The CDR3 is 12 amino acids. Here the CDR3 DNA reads TGTGCCAGCAGTTCCCGACAAAACGAGCAGTACTTC. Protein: CASSSRQNEQYF.

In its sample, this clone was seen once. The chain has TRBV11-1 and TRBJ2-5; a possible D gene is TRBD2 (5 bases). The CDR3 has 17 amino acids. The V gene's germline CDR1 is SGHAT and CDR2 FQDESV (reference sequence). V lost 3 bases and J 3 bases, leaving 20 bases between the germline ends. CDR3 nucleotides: TGTGCCAGCAGCTTCGATATTCTTGGACTGCCAGAAGAGACCCAGTACTTC. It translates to CASSFDILGLPEETQYF.

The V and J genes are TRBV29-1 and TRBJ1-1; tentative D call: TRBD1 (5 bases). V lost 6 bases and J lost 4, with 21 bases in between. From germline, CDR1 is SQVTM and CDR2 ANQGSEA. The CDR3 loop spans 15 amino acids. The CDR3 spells CSVVPGRGVGTEAFF. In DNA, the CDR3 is TGCAGCGTCGTCCCGGGACGGGGCGTAGGCACTGAAGCTTTCTTT.

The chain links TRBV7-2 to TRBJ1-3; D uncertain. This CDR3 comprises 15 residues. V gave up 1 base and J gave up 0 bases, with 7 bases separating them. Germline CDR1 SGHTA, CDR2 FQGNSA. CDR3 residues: CASSLGGFSGNTIYF. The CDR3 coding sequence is TGTGCCAGCAGCTTAGGAGGGTTCTCTGGAAACACCATATATTTT.

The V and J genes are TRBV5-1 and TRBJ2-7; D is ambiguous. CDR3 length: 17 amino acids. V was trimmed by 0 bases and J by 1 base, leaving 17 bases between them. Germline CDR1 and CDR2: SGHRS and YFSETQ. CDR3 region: CASSLEPPGLHSYEQYF. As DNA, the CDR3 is TGCGCCAGCAGCTTGGAGCCACCGGGTCTCCATTCCTACGAGCAGTACTTC.

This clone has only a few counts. The CDR3 reads CASGLVVNPEAFF. CDR3 nucleotides: TGTGCTAGTGGTTTGGTAGTAAACCCCGAAGCTTTCTTT. The V gene is TRBV12-5, the J gene TRBJ1-1; no reliable D call. V was cut by 0 bases and J by 8 bases, with 10 bases left in between. The germline CDR1 and CDR2 sequences are LGHNT and FRNRAP. This CDR3 region has 13 residues.

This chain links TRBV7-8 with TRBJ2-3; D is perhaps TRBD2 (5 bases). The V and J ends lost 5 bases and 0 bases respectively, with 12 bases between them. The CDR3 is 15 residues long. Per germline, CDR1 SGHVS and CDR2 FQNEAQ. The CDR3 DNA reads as TGTGCCAGCAGCCCCGCGAGGGTAAGCACAGATACGCAGTATTTT. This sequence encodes CASSPARVSTDTQYF.

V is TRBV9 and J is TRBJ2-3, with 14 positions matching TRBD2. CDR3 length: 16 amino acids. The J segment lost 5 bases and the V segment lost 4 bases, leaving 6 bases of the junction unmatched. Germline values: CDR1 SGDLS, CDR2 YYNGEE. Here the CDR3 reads CASSSGLAGGGDTQYF. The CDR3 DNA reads TGTGCCAGCAGCTCCGGACTAGCGGGAGGAGGAGATACGCAGTATTTT.

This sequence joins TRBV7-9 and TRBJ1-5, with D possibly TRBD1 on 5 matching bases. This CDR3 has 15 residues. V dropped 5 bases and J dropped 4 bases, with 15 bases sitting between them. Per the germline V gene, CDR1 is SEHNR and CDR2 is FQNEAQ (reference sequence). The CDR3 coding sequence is TGTGCCAGCAGCCCCGGGACCGCTGCTAATCAGCCCCAGCATTTT. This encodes CASSPGTAANQPQHF.

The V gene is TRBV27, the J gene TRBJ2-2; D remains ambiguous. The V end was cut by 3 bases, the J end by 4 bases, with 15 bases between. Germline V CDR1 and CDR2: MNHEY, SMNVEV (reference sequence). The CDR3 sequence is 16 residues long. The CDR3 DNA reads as TGTGCCAGCAGTTTCGGGTCTCCTCCCCGCACCGGGGAGCTGTTTTTT. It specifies CASSFGSPPRTGELFF.

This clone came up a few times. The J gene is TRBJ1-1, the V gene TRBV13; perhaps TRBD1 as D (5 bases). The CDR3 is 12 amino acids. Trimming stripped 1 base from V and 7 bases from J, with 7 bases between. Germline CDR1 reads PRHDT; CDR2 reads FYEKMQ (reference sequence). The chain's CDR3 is CASSLVGDEAFF. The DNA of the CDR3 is TGTGCCAGCAGCTTAGTGGGGGATGAAGCTTTCTTT.

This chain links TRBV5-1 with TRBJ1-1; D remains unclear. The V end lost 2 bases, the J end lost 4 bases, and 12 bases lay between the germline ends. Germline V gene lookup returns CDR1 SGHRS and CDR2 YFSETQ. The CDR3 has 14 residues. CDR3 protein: CASSFLGYATEAFF. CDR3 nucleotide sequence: TGCGCCAGCAGCTTCTTGGGGTACGCCACTGAAGCTTTCTTT.

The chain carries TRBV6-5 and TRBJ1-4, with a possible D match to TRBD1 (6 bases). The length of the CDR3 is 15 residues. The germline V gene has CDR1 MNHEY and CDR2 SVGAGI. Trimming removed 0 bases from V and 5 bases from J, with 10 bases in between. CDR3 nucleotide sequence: TGTGCCAGCAGTTACTCGGGTACAGGGAATGAAAAACTGTTTTTT. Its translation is CASSYSGTGNEKLFF.

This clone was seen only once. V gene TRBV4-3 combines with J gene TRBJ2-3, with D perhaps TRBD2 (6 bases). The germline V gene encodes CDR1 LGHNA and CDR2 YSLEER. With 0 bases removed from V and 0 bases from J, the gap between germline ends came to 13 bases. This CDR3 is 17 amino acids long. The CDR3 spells CASSQDGHAGSTDTQYF. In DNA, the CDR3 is TGCGCCAGCAGCCAAGATGGGCATGCGGGGAGCACAGATACGCAGTATTTT.

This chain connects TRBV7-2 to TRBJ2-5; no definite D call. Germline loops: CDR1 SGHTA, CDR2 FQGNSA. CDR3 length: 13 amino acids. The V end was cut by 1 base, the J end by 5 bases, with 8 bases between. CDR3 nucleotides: TGTGCCAGCAGCTTAGAACCCGGGGAGACCCAGTACTTC. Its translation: CASSLEPGETQYF.

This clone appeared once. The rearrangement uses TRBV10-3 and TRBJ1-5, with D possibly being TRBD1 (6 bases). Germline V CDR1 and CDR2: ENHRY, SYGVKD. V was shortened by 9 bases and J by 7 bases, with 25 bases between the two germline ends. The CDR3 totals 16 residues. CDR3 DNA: TGTGCCATTCTCGGGGGCGAGCCCCATCCCCACCAGCCCCAGCATTTT. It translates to CAILGGEPHPHQPQHF.

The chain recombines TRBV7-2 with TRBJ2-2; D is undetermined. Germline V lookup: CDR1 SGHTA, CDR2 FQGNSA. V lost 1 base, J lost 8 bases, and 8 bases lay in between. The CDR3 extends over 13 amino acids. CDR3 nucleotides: TGTGCCAGCAGCTTAGTGGCCGCAGGGGAGCTGTTTTTT. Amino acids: CASSLVAAGELFF.